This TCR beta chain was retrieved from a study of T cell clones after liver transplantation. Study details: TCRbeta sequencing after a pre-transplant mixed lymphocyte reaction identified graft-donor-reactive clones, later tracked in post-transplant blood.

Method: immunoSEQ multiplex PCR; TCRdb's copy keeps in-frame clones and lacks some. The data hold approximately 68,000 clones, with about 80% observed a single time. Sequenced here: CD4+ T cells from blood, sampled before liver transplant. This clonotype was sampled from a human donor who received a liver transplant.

This chain's CDR3 is CASSFRGAGGYNEQFF. The DNA of the CDR3 is TGTGCCAGCAGCTTTCGGGGAGCGGGAGGGTACAATGAGCAGTTCTTC. The chain recombines TRBV14 with TRBJ2-1; TRBD2 agrees at 10 bases. V lost 5 bases, J lost 4 bases, and 8 bases stayed unmatched. CDR3 length: 16 residues. Germline loops: CDR1 SGHDN, CDR2 FVKESK.